This T cell receptor beta chain came from a study of T cells in Graves' hyperthyroidism and ophthalmopathy. The V and J ends lost 5 bases and 0 bases, in that order; junction bases with no gene match: 3. The CDR3 length is 15 residues. Germline V gene data show CDR1 as MNHEY and CDR2 as SMNVEV (reference sequence). This clonotype was counted ten times or more. What was amplified from RNA transcripts were TCR beta CDR3 regions. Researchers ran a first-round RT-PCR on the TCR CDR3 using the HTBI primer set. One entry per CDR3 protein results from TCRdb running MiXCR on the multiplex PCR reads. The table includes hundreds of thousands of distinct CDR3 sequences, under 15% detected once.

This chain joins TRBV27 and TRBJ1-5; TRBD1 matches 8 bases. The TCR sequence derives from a woman younger than 35 with Graves' hyperthyroidism. Sequencing used blood. The CDR3 DNA follows: TGTGCCAGCAGTCGAACAGGGGGTAGCAATCAGCCCCAGCATTTT. It encodes CASSRTGGSNQPQHF.